This T cell receptor beta chain was sequenced in a study of CD8 T cells in ankylosing spondylitis. This clonotype was seen repeatedly, ten times or more. Its antigen is not identified. Study observations and caveats: It appeared that ankylosing spondylitis blood was characterized by a TCR beta motif of about eight highly homologous variants.

CDR3 size: 14 residues. V lost 5 bases to trimming and J lost 5 bases; unmatched junction nucleotides: 7. Germline CDR1 is SGHTA and CDR2 is FQGNSA. Via MiXCR, TCRdb re-called the 5' RACE reads, giving one row per CDR3 protein. This sample has around 770,000 distinct CDR3 sequences, with 12% found just once. The chain employs TRBV7-2 and TRBJ2-5; 8 positions agree with TRBD1. The TCR was taken from a male donor with ankylosing spondylitis. What was sequenced was blood, either unsorted or a sorted T cell fraction (not recorded which). The CDR3 region has the DNA TGTGCCAGCAGCCCGAACAGGGGGAAGGAGACCCAGTACTTC. Amino acids: CASSPNRGKETQYF.